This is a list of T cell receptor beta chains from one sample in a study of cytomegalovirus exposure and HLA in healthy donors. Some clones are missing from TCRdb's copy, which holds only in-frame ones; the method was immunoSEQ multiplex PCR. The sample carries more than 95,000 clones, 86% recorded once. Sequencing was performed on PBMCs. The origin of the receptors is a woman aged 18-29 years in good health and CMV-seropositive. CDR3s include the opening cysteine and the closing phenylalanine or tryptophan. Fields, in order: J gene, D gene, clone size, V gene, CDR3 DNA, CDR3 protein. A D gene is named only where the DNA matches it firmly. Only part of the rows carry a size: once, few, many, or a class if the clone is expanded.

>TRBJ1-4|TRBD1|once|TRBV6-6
TGTGCCAGCAGACTCGACAGGGGGCTTGAAAAACTGTTTTTT
CASRLDRGLEKLFF
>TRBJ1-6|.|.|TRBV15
TGTGCCACCCGCCGGGAGCCTTCCCGATATAATTCACCCCTCCACTTT
CATRREPSRYNSPLHF
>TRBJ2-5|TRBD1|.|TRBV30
TGTGCCTGGAGCCGCAGGGGGCAGGCAGAGACCCAGTACTTC
CAWSRRGQAETQYF
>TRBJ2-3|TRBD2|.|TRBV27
TGTGCCAGCAGTTCGACTAGCGGGGGGACCCTTGGCACGCAGTATTTT
CASSSTSGGTLGTQYF
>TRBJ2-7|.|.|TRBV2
TGTGCCAGCAGTGGGGGGGGCACCTACGAGCAGTACTTC
CASSGGGTYEQYF
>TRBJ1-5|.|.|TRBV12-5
TGTGCTAGTGGTTTGGTACTGGGCAGGGAGGTAAGGGGGCCCCAGCATTTT
CASGLVLGREVRGPQHF
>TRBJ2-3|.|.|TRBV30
TGTGCCTCAACCAAACGGGACAACACAGATACGCAGTATTTT
CASTKRDNTDTQYF
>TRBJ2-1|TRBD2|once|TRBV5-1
TGCGCCAGCAGCCAAGCGGGGGACTCCTACAATGAGCAGTTCTTC
CASSQAGDSYNEQFF
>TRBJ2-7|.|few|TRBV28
TGTGCCAGCAGTTCCAGTACCTACGAGCAGTACTTC
CASSSSTYEQYF
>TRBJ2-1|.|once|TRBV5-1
TGCGCCAGCAGCTTGTATCTAGCTAATGAGCAGTTCTTC
CASSLYLANEQFF
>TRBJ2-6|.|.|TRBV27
TGTGCCAGCACTTGGGCTGCTGGGGCCAACGTCCTGACTTTC
CASTWAAGANVLTF
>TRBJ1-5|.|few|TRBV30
TGTGCCTGGAGTGTAACTCCTGGTCAGCCCCAGCATTTT
CAWSVTPGQPQHF
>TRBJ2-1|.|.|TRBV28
TGTGCCAGCAGTTTATTGGGGTCAGGGAAATACAATGAGCAGTTCTTC
CASSLLGSGKYNEQFF
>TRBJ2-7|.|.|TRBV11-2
TGTGCCAGCAGCGACCAGGGTGCCCTCTACGAGCAGTACTTC
CASSDQGALYEQYF
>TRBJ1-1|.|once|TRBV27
TGTGCCAGCAGTCAGGGGCGGGTTGGTGCTTTCTTT
CASSQGRVGAFF